This T cell receptor (beta chain) derives from a study of blood T cell repertoires in COVID-19. Overall study: Sites across the United States, Italy and Spain contributed samples from acute and convalescent COVID-19.

How the authors handled the data: By means of reference gene primer amplification, nucleated cell counts were estimated. Repertoires were generated with immunoSEQ multiplex PCR, while TCRdb's copy carries only in-frame clones and drops some. V, J and clone size were drawn from that table, and D and trimming were deduced from the DNA. This sample yields about 250,000 clones, of which around 90% are seen a single time; around 3.1% belongs to the top ten. The sample comprised PBMCs or T cells enriched from blood (not recorded which). This clonotype originated in a woman aged 40 to 50 who had been exposed to COVID-19.

CDR3 bases: TGTGCCAGCTCACCGGACAGGGTATCCTACGAGCAGTACTTC. This gives the protein CASSPDRVSYEQYF. The V gene is TRBV18, the J gene TRBJ2-7, with TRBD1 matching over 8 bases. The germline V gene encodes CDR1 KGHSH and CDR2 LQKENI. J gave up 1 base and V 3 bases, and 2 bases lay outside the gene matches. This CDR3 is 14 amino acids long.